This TCR beta chain was recorded in a study of CD8 T cell repertoires and HIV-1 epitope variants (dated by TCRdb to the early 2020s). General notes on the study: Twenty-five peptides representing autologous and known Gag and Nef epitope variants were each used to stimulate T cells in separate culture wells. The control conditions were a CMV, EBV and flu peptide pool, the Ebola AY9 epitope as a negative control, and a well with no peptide. The epitopes tested were three Gag epitope families plus Nef HW9 and YT9. T cells were enriched using the EasySep Human T Cell Enrichment Kit and then co-cultured with an equal number of autologous T cell-negative cells acting as antigen-presenting cells. Cultures ran for around nine days in IMDM with gentamicin, with half-media changes on days 3 and 7 adding IL-2, IL-7 and IL-15. An aliquot of 1M T cells was saved as an uncultured baseline condition, separate from the roughly 83 T cell cultures. A total of some 83 T cell cultures were run, with each culture condition done in triplicate except for one peptide, which was done in duplicate. Overall results and qualifications from the work: Only TCR beta chains were identified by the assay, and proliferation to antigen, not T cell function or cytokine profile, was indicated. Of the nine antigen-specific TCR beta clonotypes identified, six appeared cross-reactive for autologous or known escape epitope variants. Five or six clonotypes recognized the Nef KF9 family and one the HW9 family, with no responses to the TAALDMSHF plasma variant.

Comments on this clone: The antigen it binds to is not known. The record has no base qualities; no much larger clone is one base away.

The EasySep Human CD8+ T Cell Enrichment Kit was used on day 10 to isolate CD8+ T cells from every culture. Sequencing of TCR beta CDR3 regions was performed at survey depth on the immunoSEQ platform. The QIAamp DNA micro kit was used to extract genomic DNA from every cultured and uncultured CD8+ T cell population. As for the authors' bioinformatics: Samples with under 5,000 productive reads were excluded, and this exclusion removed about 6% of the roughly 75 HIV peptide-stimulated cultures. A MANAFEST web app trimmed sequences to CDR3 and removed nonproductive sequences, CDR3s under 5 amino acids, and those not starting C or ending F/W. Clonotypes were classified as antigen-specific only if expansion was observed in at least 2 of 3 replicates versus the no-peptide control at FDR 0.01, only within one epitope family. In addition, a specific clonotype needed a frequency at least fivefold higher than in wells stimulated with peptides from other epitope families. TCRdb provides this immuneACCESS table in a form limited to in-frame rearrangements. Some clones are lacking; in checked studies, under half of them reflect an unresolved V gene, and why the rest are absent is not known. V and J calls and clone size are copied from that table; D and trimming were computed from the DNA. The sample table contains about 3,200 clones; only one count was recorded for 69% of them. More than 40% of the sample goes to the ten largest clones.

Material: cultured CD8+ T cells derived from PBMCs. This clonotype originated in a male donor with HIV.

CDR3 sequence: CASSLARGIMNTEAFF. Here is the DNA: TGCGCCAGCAGCTTGGCTAGGGGGATCATGAACACTGAAGCTTTCTTT. Rearrangement joined TRBV5-1 to TRBJ1-1; matching of 6 bases hints at TRBD1 as the D gene. The germline V gene specifies SGHRS as CDR1 and YFSETQ as CDR2. V was cut back by 0 bases and J by 0 bases, leaving a gap of 12 bases between them. The CDR3 numbers 16 residues from cysteine through phenylalanine. The retained sequence is limited to the CDR3, 48 bases, with the frame set at the first base. The entire variable domain, with the stretches around the CDR3 drawn from the reference TRBV5-1 and TRBJ1-1 proteins, is KAGVTQTPRYLIKTRGQQVTLSCSPISGHRSVSWYQQTPGQGLQFLFEYFSETQRNKGNFPGRFSGRQFSNSRSEMNVSTLELGDSALYLCASSLARGIMNTEAFFGQGTRLTVV.